This is a list of T cell receptor beta chains from one sample in a study of T-cell reconstitution after alpha-beta-depleted transplantation in children. TCRdb re-analysed the PCR reads in MiXCR, keeping a single row per CDR3 protein. The sample records 500,000 or so distinct CDR3 sequences, 32% being singletons. This sample comprised PBMCs from the stem cell graft donor, obtained from the stem cell graft. Receptor source: a human donor who donated a stem cell graft to a child with aplastic anemia. The CDR3 runs from the conserved cysteine through the conserved F or W. The order of the fields is V gene, CDR3 length, clone size, J gene, D gene, CDR3 DNA, CDR3 protein. The D gene is left open where the match is weak. Size is stated for part of the rows, as once, few or many counts, or as a class when the clone is expanded.

TRBV20-1	12	once	TRBJ1-2	.	TGCAGTGCTAGGGAGTTGGGGGATGGCTACACCTTC	CSARELGDGYTF
TRBV6-1	16	few	TRBJ1-1	.	TGTGCCAGCAGTGACACAGGGACCTCCCCTCCCGATGAAGCTTTCTTT	CASSDTGTSPPDEAFF
TRBV27	14	.	TRBJ1-1	.	TGTGCCAGCAGTAAAGACGCCCGGAGGACTGAAGCTTTCTTT	CASSKDARRTEAFF
TRBV20-1	15	.	TRBJ2-1	TRBD2	TGCAGTGCTAGCCCAAGACTAGCGCCCTACAATGAGCAGTTCTTC	CSASPRLAPYNEQFF
TRBV29-1	14	.	TRBJ2-1	TRBD2	TGCAGCGTTGGCGGCGGGAGCTCCTACAATGAGCAGTTCTTC	CSVGGGSSYNEQFF
TRBV18	14	few	TRBJ2-2	.	TGTGCCAGCTCAGCGGCGGGGGACAGCGGGGAGCTGTTTTTT	CASSAAGDSGELFF
TRBV28	16	.	TRBJ1-2	.	TGTGCCAGCAGTGGGCATCGTTCCGAACTTAACTATGGCTACACCTTC	CASSGHRSELNYGYTF
TRBV18	16	few	TRBJ2-7	.	TGTGCCAGCTCACCACCTACAGCCGGGACGACGGGAGAGCAGTACTTC	CASSPPTAGTTGEQYF
TRBV7-2	16	.	TRBJ2-4	.	TGTGCCAGCAGTTCAACAGGGAGTTCCGGCAAAAACATTCAGTACTTC	CASSSTGSSGKNIQYF
TRBV12-3/TRBV12-4	11	many	TRBJ2-5	TRBD2	TGTGCCAGCAGGCGGGGGGAGACCCAGTACTTC	CASRRGETQYF
TRBV3-1	16	.	TRBJ1-5	.	TGTGCCAGCAGCCACTCAGGGCTTTGGGGCAATCAGCCCCAGCATTTT	CASSHSGLWGNQPQHF
TRBV29-1	12	few	TRBJ2-7	.	TGCAGCGTTGATAAGGGGTCCTACGAGCAGTACTTC	CSVDKGSYEQYF
TRBV11-2	17	.	TRBJ2-1	.	TGTGCCAGCAGCTTAATTCGGAGTTCTGGAGTTGACAATGAGCAGTTCTTC	CASSLIRSSGVDNEQFF
TRBV18	16	.	TRBJ2-3	TRBD2	TGTGCCAGCTCACCACCCGGACTAGCGGTCACAGATACGCAGTATTTT	CASSPPGLAVTDTQYF
TRBV6-5	14	.	TRBJ2-7	.	TGTGCCAGCAGTTTGGATAGGGTTGCCCACGAGCAGTACTTC	CASSLDRVAHEQYF
TRBV6-2/TRBV6-3	14	.	TRBJ2-5	.	TGTGCCAGCAGTTTCATGGACATCCAAGAGACCCAGTACTTC	CASSFMDIQETQYF
TRBV18	13	.	TRBJ1-1	TRBD1	TGTGCCAGCTCTGGACAGGGGTGGACTGAAGCTTTCTTT	CASSGQGWTEAFF
TRBV5-6	14	few	TRBJ2-2	.	TGTGCCAGCAGCTCCCGACGGAGGGCCGGGGAGCTGTTTTTT	CASSSRRRAGELFF
TRBV30	15	.	TRBJ1-5	TRBD1	TGTGCCTGGAGTGTAGGCGGGACAGGGAATCAGCCCCAGCATTTT	CAWSVGGTGNQPQHF
TRBV9	16	.	TRBJ2-2	TRBD1	TGTGCCAGCAGCGTAGGACAGGGGGCTATTACCGGGGAGCTGTTTTTT	CASSVGQGAITGELFF
TRBV4-3	15	once	TRBJ2-1	.	TGCGCCAGCAGCCCAGTACTAGCCGTTTACAATGAGCAGTTCTTC	CASSPVLAVYNEQFF
TRBV20-1	14	once	TRBJ2-7	.	TGCAGTGCTCCCCTCCGAGCGGAGCCCGCCGAGCAGTACTTC	CSAPLRAEPAEQYF
TRBV7-2	14	.	TRBJ1-1	.	TGTGCCAGCAGCTTATCTCAGGGGTATACTGAAGCTTTCTTT	CASSLSQGYTEAFF
TRBV6-5	16	.	TRBJ2-2	TRBD2	TGTGCCAGCAGTTATTCTAGCGGATCGAACACCGGGGAGCTGTTTTTT	CASSYSSGSNTGELFF
TRBV21-1	15	once	TRBJ2-3	.	TGTGCCAGCAGCAAAGAGGGAGGGGGCGCAGATACGCAGTATTTT	CASSKEGGGADTQYF
TRBV18	16	.	TRBJ2-1	.	TGTGCCAGCTCACCAAGGCGACAGAGCTCCTACAATGAGCAGTTCTTC	CASSPRRQSSYNEQFF
TRBV20-1	12	few	TRBJ2-1	.	TGCAGCCAAAAAATCCCGGAAAATGAGCAGTTCTTC	CSQKIPENEQFF
TRBV15	15	few	TRBJ2-1	TRBD2	TGTGCCACCAGCGTGACTAGCGGGAGATACAATGAGCAGTTCTTC	CATSVTSGRYNEQFF
TRBV27	15	.	TRBJ2-5	.	TGTGCCAGCAGTCCCATAGGAGACAGCCAGAAGACCCAGTACTTC	CASSPIGDSQKTQYF
TRBV12-3/TRBV12-4	15	few	TRBJ2-2	TRBD2	TGTGCCAGCAGTTTCGGGACTAGCTACACCGGGGAGCTGTTTTTT	CASSFGTSYTGELFF
TRBV29-1	13	few	TRBJ1-2	.	TGCAGCGTCCACACCGGGACAACCGACGGCTACACCTTC	CSVHTGTTDGYTF
TRBV15	15	.	TRBJ1-2	TRBD1	TGTGCCACCAGCGCCCGACAGGGGGCTATCTATGGCTACACCTTC	CATSARQGAIYGYTF
TRBV7-8	16	.	TRBJ2-1	.	TGTGCCAGCAGCCCCCCCTTCTTTGCGGGACGGAATGAGCAGTTCTTC	CASSPPFFAGRNEQFF
TRBV27	13	few	TRBJ2-5	.	TGTGCCAGCAGTTGGGGGGTCAAAGAGACCCAGTACTTC	CASSWGVKETQYF
TRBV11-2	15	once	TRBJ1-2	TRBD1	TGTGCCAGCAGGAAGTACGGGACAGGGGCCGATGGCTACACCTTC	CASRKYGTGADGYTF
TRBV19	12	.	TRBJ1-1	.	TGTGCCAGTAGTATATATGGTGGAGAAGCTTTCTTT	CASSIYGGEAFF
TRBV4-3	14	.	TRBJ1-5	TRBD1	TGCGCCAGCACGGGACAGGGGGTTGTTCAGCCCCAGCATTTT	CASTGQGVVQPQHF
TRBV7-2	13	.	TRBJ2-5	TRBD1	TGTGCCAGCAGCTCGACAGGGACGAAGACCCAGTACTTC	CASSSTGTKTQYF
TRBV5-1	15	.	TRBJ2-1	TRBD1	TGCGCCAGCCAGCTAGGACAGGGGACCTACAATGAGCAGTTCTTC	CASQLGQGTYNEQFF
TRBV29-1	15	few	TRBJ1-1	TRBD1	TGCAGCGTTGAAGGTCCGACAGGGGACAACACTGAAGCTTTCTTT	CSVEGPTGDNTEAFF
TRBV5-1	14	many	TRBJ2-1	.	TGCGCCAGCAGCTTGGCCAGCTCCTACAATGAGCAGTTCTTC	CASSLASSYNEQFF
TRBV10-3	15	.	TRBJ1-5	.	TGTGCCATCAGTGTCGGGGGGGATAGCAATCAGCCCCAGCATTTT	CAISVGGDSNQPQHF
TRBV4-3	16	.	TRBJ2-1	.	TGCGCCAGCAGCCAAGATCATAGCGTAGTAGGGAGTGAGCAGTTCTTC	CASSQDHSVVGSEQFF
TRBV5-1	16	.	TRBJ1-2	.	TGCGCCAGCAGCAAATCCTCGGACAGACCAAACTATGGCTACACCTTC	CASSKSSDRPNYGYTF
TRBV12-3/TRBV12-4	13	.	TRBJ2-3	.	TGTGCCAGCAGTTTAGGGGGGTCTAATACGCAGTATTTT	CASSLGGSNTQYF
TRBV6-2/TRBV6-3	15	.	TRBJ2-1	.	TGTGCCAGCAGTTACGTGGCTAGCGCTTACAATGAGCAGTTCTTC	CASSYVASAYNEQFF
TRBV29-1	12	.	TRBJ1-2	.	TGCAGCCCCAGCAGGGTACGGGATGGCTACACCTTC	CSPSRVRDGYTF
TRBV7-2	8	many	TRBJ2-7	.	TGTGCCAGGTACGAGCAGTACTTC	CARYEQYF
TRBV6-2/TRBV6-3	15	.	TRBJ1-2	TRBD1	TGTGCCAGCAGAGATAACCACAGGGGAATTTACGGCTACACCTTC	CASRDNHRGIYGYTF
TRBV19	13	.	TRBJ1-2	.	TGTGCCAGCTCTCGGACGGTCCCCGACGGCTACACCTTC	CASSRTVPDGYTF
TRBV28	15	few	TRBJ2-4	TRBD1	TGTGCCAGCAGGGGACAGGGGGGGACCAAAAACATTCAGTACTTC	CASRGQGGTKNIQYF
TRBV7-9	13	.	TRBJ1-2	.	TGTGCCAGCAGCTTAATGGGCGAACATGGCTACACCTTC	CASSLMGEHGYTF
TRBV7-2	12	.	TRBJ2-1	.	TGTGCCAGCAGCTTACTATTGGTAAGGCCGTTCTTC	CASSLLLVRPFF
TRBV7-2	15	few	TRBJ2-2	.	TGTGCCAGCAGCTTAGCCCCGTCTCTAGACGGGGAGCTGTTTTTT	CASSLAPSLDGELFF
TRBV19	14	.	TRBJ1-2	.	TGTGCCAGTAGGTCCGTGGGGGCTCTCTATGGCTACACCTTC	CASRSVGALYGYTF
TRBV30	12	few	TRBJ2-1	.	TGTGCCTGGAGTGTTGACTATGATGAGCAGTTCTTC	CAWSVDYDEQFF
TRBV20-1	14	.	TRBJ1-5	.	TGCAGTGCTAGGCCCGGTTCCGGCGGGCAGCCCCAGCATTTT	CSARPGSGGQPQHF
TRBV19	13	.	TRBJ1-1	.	TGTGCCAGTAGGCAGATCATGAACACTGAAGCTTTCTTT	CASRQIMNTEAFF